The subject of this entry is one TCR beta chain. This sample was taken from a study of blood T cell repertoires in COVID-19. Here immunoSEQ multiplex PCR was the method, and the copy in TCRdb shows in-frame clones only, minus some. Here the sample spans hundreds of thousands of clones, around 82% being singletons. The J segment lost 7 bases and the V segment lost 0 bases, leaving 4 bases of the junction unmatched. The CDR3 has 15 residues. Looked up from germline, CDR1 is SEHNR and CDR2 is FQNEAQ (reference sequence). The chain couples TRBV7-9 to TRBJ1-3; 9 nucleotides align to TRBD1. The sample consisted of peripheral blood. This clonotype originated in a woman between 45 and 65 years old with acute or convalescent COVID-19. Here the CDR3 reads CASSLAVTGGNTIYF. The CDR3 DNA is TGTGCCAGCAGCTTAGCGGTAACAGGGGGCAACACCATATATTTT.